At least ten counts were recorded for the clone carrying this T cell receptor (beta chain). Amplification targeted TCR beta CDR3 regions from RNA transcripts. A first-round RT-PCR of the TCR CDR3 used the HTBI primer set. MiXCR, run by TCRdb on the multiplex PCR reads, gives a single entry per CDR3 protein. There are about 380,000 distinct CDR3 sequences in the sample; around a sixth occur only once, and 40% lies in the top ten. CDR1 and CDR2 from the germline V gene are SGHRS and YFSETQ. Trimming took 5 bases from V and 6 from J, leaving 15 bases between them. The CDR3 is 14 residues long. These data come from a study of T cells in Graves' hyperthyroidism and ophthalmopathy. Used for diagnoses were clinical symptoms, serum thyroxine and TRAb, thyroid ultrasound and orbital computed tomography.

V usage is TRBV5-1 and J usage is TRBJ1-5; possibly TRBD1 for D (6 bases). The sequencing sample was made of blood. The receptor was isolated from a man younger than 35 with Graves' ophthalmopathy. The CDR3 region is CASRQGTEGQPQHF. The CDR3 DNA follows: TGCGCCAGCAGGCAGGGGACTGAGGGTCAGCCCCAGCATTTT.